This TCR beta chain was obtained from a study of OX40 agonist ivuxolimab in advanced cancers. The overall study: Of the patients, three showed partial responses, one with hepatocellular carcinoma and two with cutaneous melanoma.

Trimming shortened V by 4 bases and J by 1 base, and 10 bases separated the two germline ends. The length of the CDR3 is 13 residues. Per germline, CDR1 GTSNPN and CDR2 SVGIG (reference sequence). Sequenced by immunoSEQ multiplex PCR; TCRdb stores in-frame clones only, minus some. This table holds some 82,000 clones, about 91% found once. This clonotype was sampled from an adult with an advanced solid tumor such as melanoma, head and neck, liver or kidney cancer. The chain uses TRBV30 and TRBJ1-2; D unresolved. Specimen: CD4+ or CD8+ T cells sorted from blood, collected in a trial of the OX40 agonist ivuxolimab. DNA for the CDR3: TGTGCCTGGAATCGAGGGCTTAACTATGGCTACACCTTC. It codes for CAWNRGLNYGYTF.